This TCR beta chain was identified during a study of blood T cell repertoires in COVID-19. Overall study: COVID-19 samples from acute and convalescent phases originated in the United States, Italy and Spain.

This CDR3 has 18 amino acids. CDR1 and CDR2 (germline): SGHNT, YENEEA. Germline trimming cut 0 bases from V and 7 bases from J; bases unmatched to any gene: 7. In the authors' workflow: Amplification of reference gene primers was used by the study to estimate nucleated cell counts. Sequenced by immunoSEQ multiplex PCR; TCRdb stores in-frame clones only, minus some. The V and J calls and the clone size are those of that table, but D and trimming were determined from the DNA. The table shows some 54,000 clones, with about four fifths occurring only once. This clonotype was obtained from a woman of 80 years or more with COVID-19, enrolled during active disease. The sample taken for sequencing was peripheral blood. The rearrangement links TRBV11-3 to TRBJ2-1, with TRBD2 identical over 15 bases. The CDR3 DNA sequence: TGTGCCAGCAGCTTAGATATCGGGACTAGCGGGAGGTTTAATGAGCAGTTCTTC. Amino acid sequence: CASSLDIGTSGRFNEQFF.